The 21 T cell receptor beta chains in this list originate from one sample, sequenced in a study of T cell responses to AZD1222 COVID-19 vaccine. Method: immunoSEQ multiplex PCR; TCRdb's copy keeps in-frame clones and lacks some. Found here are some 160,000 clones, 90% to 95% of them singletons; the top ten hold over 0.7%. The source was peripheral blood, collected on day 0 of AZD1222 vaccination. The source is an adult in good health.

The V gene is TRBV5-1, the J gene TRBJ2-2; TRBD2 aligns across 7 bases. CDR3 length equals 17 residues. V was clipped by 4 bases and J by 3 bases; unmatched bases: 12. CDR1 is SGHRS and CDR2 is YFSETQ in the germline V gene. For the CDR3, the DNA is TGCGCCAGCAGCACGTGGCCTGGGAGGGAGGACACCGGGGAGCTGTTTTTT. Translated, it gives CASSTWPGREDTGELFF.

The chain couples TRBV28 to TRBJ1-2, with TRBD1 matching 7 bases. V was pared by 5 bases and J by 3 bases, with 6 bases of the junction left unmatched. Per germline, CDR1 MDHEN and CDR2 SYDVKM. This CDR3 has 14 residues. CDR3 amino acids: CASSHQGGDYGYTF. CDR3 nucleotides: TGTGCCAGCAGTCATCAGGGGGGGGACTATGGCTACACCTTC.

This clone was found a few times. The genes are TRBV4-1 and TRBJ2-2, with 7 positions matching TRBD2. CDR3 length equals 16 residues. V lost 5 bases to trimming and J lost 2 bases; unmatched junction nucleotides: 8. Germline V gives CDR1 MGHRA, CDR2 YSYEKL. CDR3 sequence: CASSGWREFNTGELFF. Written as DNA, the CDR3 is TGCGCCAGCAGCGGATGGCGGGAGTTTAACACCGGGGAGCTGTTTTTT.

The chain links TRBV4-1 to TRBJ2-4, with 9 bases fitting TRBD1. The CDR3 consists of 20 residues. Germline trimming cut 1 base from V and 3 bases from J; bases unmatched to any gene: 16. Germline V gene sequence: CDR1 MGHRA, CDR2 YSYEKL. The chain's CDR3 is CASSQGGLRGQGENKNIQYF. The CDR3 region has the DNA TGCGCCAGCAGCCAAGGAGGCCTTAGGGGACAGGGTGAAAACAAAAACATTCAGTACTTC.

This chain connects TRBV4-2 to TRBJ1-2; 7 positions match TRBD1. J lost 1 base, V lost 1 base, and 9 bases had no gene match. CDR3 length: 17 amino acids. Germline V lookup: CDR1 LGHNA, CDR2 YNFKEQ. The CDR3 sequence is CASSQAGGVFNNYGYTF. The CDR3 coding sequence is TGTGCCAGCAGCCAAGCAGGGGGGGTTTTTAATAACTATGGCTACACCTTC.

J is TRBJ2-2 and V is TRBV6-6; D remains ambiguous. Trimming pared 6 bases from V and 5 bases from J, leaving 7 bases between. The CDR3 is made up of 12 amino acids. CDR1 and CDR2 from the germline V gene are MNHNY and SVGAGI (reference sequence). This chain's CDR3 is CASRQLTGELFF. The CDR3 DNA sequence: TGTGCCAGCAGGCAGTTAACCGGGGAGCTGTTTTTT.

The rearrangement joins TRBV9 to TRBJ1-1, with no clear D. The CDR3 runs 14 residues. The ends were cut back, 0 bases at V and 3 bases at J, with 9 bases in the middle. CDR1 is SGDLS and CDR2 is YYNGEE in the germline V gene. The CDR3: CASSVAVRDTEAFF. The CDR3 coding sequence is TGTGCCAGCAGCGTAGCTGTAAGGGACACTGAAGCTTTCTTT. Full variable domain (remainder filled in from reference TRBV9 and TRBJ1-1): DSGVTQTPKHLITATGQRVTLRCSPRSGDLSVYWYQQSLDQGLQFLIQYYNGEERAKGNILERFSAQQFPDLHSELNLSSLELGDSALYFCASSVAVRDTEAFFGQGTRLTVV.

The chain employs TRBV7-8 and TRBJ1-6; the D is unclear. The CDR3 covers 15 residues. Germline lookup yields CDR1 SGHVS and CDR2 FQNEAQ. Trimming removed 2 bases at V and 9 bases at J, with 14 bases between. This chain's CDR3 is CASSLYTNLGSPLHF. Written as DNA, the CDR3 is TGTGCCAGCAGCTTATACACAAACTTGGGTTCACCCCTCCACTTT. The variable domain in full, with the rest retrieved from reference TRBV7-8 and TRBJ1-6, is GAGVSQSPRYKVAKRGQDVALRCDPISGHVSLFWYQQALGQGPEFLTYFQNEAQLDKSGLPSDRFFAERPEGSVSTLKIQRTQQEDSAVYLCASSLYTNLGSPLHFGNGTRLTVT.

The gene calls are TRBV18 and TRBJ1-5; D is possibly TRBD1 (5 bases). The V end was cut by 6 bases, the J end by 5 bases, with 11 bases between. CDR1 is KGHSH, CDR2 LQKENI, per germline. The CDR3 extends over 13 amino acids. The CDR3: CASSVGVDQPQHF. In nucleotides, the CDR3 is TGTGCCAGCTCCGTGGGGGTAGATCAGCCCCAGCATTTT.

The chain employs TRBV5-1 and TRBJ1-6, with a weak D call TRBD1 (6 bases). The V end was cut by 0 bases, the J end by 7 bases, with 8 bases between. This CDR3 region has 14 residues. The V gene's germline CDR1 is SGHRS and CDR2 YFSETQ. In DNA, the CDR3 is TGCGCCAGCAGCTTGGACAGGGAAAATTCACCCCTCCACTTT. Translated: CASSLDRENSPLHF.

This clone has a single count. The chain has TRBV29-1 and TRBJ2-7; D is unresolved. The CDR3 is 11 residues long. Between the trimmed V and J ends, which lost 4 bases and 3 bases, there was a span of 7 bases. The germline V gene encodes CDR1 SQVTM and CDR2 ANQGSEA. The CDR3 sequence is CSVASSYEQYF. The CDR3 coding sequence is TGCAGCGTTGCGTCGAGCTACGAGCAGTACTTC.

The chain recombines TRBV28 with TRBJ2-5; 8 nucleotides match TRBD2. Trimming at V came to 5 bases and at J to 5 bases, leaving 10 bases not matched to a gene. Looked up from germline, CDR1 is MDHEN and CDR2 is SYDVKM. The CDR3 is 15 residues long. This chain's CDR3 is CASSPNRGGQETQYF. CDR3 sequence (DNA): TGTGCCAGCAGTCCGAATCGGGGGGGGCAGGAGACCCAGTACTTC. The variable domain in full, with the rest retrieved from reference TRBV28 and TRBJ2-5, is DVKVTQSSRYLVKRTGEKVFLECVQDMDHENMFWYRQDPGLGLRLIYFSYDVKMKEKGDIPEGYSVSREKKERFSLILESASTNQTSMYLCASSPNRGGQETQYFGPGTRLLVL.

The rearrangement links TRBV30 to TRBJ2-3; D possibly matches TRBD1 or TRBD2 (5 bases each). This CDR3 has 13 residues. Germline CDR1 GTSNPN, CDR2 SVGIG (reference sequence). V was shortened by 1 base and J by 2 bases, with 7 bases between the two germline ends. CDR3 amino acids: CAWSGGTTDTQYF. In DNA, the CDR3 is TGTGCCTGGAGTGGGGGGACCACAGATACGCAGTATTTT.

This clone was found a few times. This rearrangement joins TRBV7-9 to TRBJ2-1; 7 bases are shared with TRBD1. CDR3 length: 16 residues. V was clipped by 8 bases and J by 5 bases; unmatched bases: 15. Germline V lookup: CDR1 SEHNR, CDR2 FQNEAQ (reference sequence). The CDR3 DNA is TGTGCCAGCTACTCCCTCAGGAGCAGGGGGAACAATGAGCAGTTCTTC. This gives the protein CASYSLRSRGNNEQFF. The variable domain in full, completed from reference TRBV7-9 and TRBJ2-1, reads DTGVSQNPRHKITKRGQNVTFRCDPISEHNRLYWYRQTLGQGPEFLTYFQNEAQLEKSRLLSDRFSAERPKGSFSTLEIQRTEQGDSAMYLCASYSLRSRGNNEQFFGPGTRLTVL.

This chain links TRBV3-1 (or the pseudogene TRBV3-2) with TRBJ1-6; D unresolved. Germline values: CDR1 LGHDT, CDR2 YNNKEL (reference sequence). V lost 2 bases and J 14 bases, leaving 10 bases between the germline ends. The CDR3 loop spans 12 amino acids. The CDR3 nucleotides read TGTGCCAGCAGCCAATCAGGATCTACCCTCCACTTT. It is translated as CASSQSGSTLHF.

The J gene is TRBJ1-3, the V gene TRBV5-1; weak D call: TRBD1 (5 bases). V was cut by 1 base and J by 3 bases, with 20 bases left in between. The CDR3 extends over 18 amino acids. Germline values: CDR1 SGHRS, CDR2 YFSETQ. The CDR3 nucleotides read TGCGCCAGCAGCTTGATCTCCCCCACCCAGGGCGGTGGAAACACCATATATTTT. It translates to CASSLISPTQGGGNTIYF.

This chain links TRBV4-1 with TRBJ1-2; 9 bases align to TRBD1. Unmatched junction bases numbered 5, after V lost 4 bases and J lost 2 bases. Germline V gene lookup returns CDR1 MGHRA and CDR2 YSYEKL. This CDR3 is 15 amino acids long. The CDR3 nucleotides read TGCGCCAGCAGCCCAAAGGGACAGGGCAACTATGGCTACACCTTC. This translates into CASSPKGQGNYGYTF.

The rearrangement links TRBV9 to TRBJ2-1; D is ambiguous. Germline loops: CDR1 SGDLS, CDR2 YYNGEE. The CDR3 consists of 12 residues. Deletions cut 1 base from V and 4 bases from J, with 3 bases between. The CDR3 nucleotides are TGTGCCAGCAGCGTAAATTACAATGAGCAGTTCTTC. Encoded protein: CASSVNYNEQFF.

Comment on this clone: Other DNA sequences in this specimen translate into the identical CDR3. The rearrangement uses TRBV5-1 and TRBJ1-2, with 7 bases fitting TRBD1. The V gene's germline CDR1 is SGHRS and CDR2 YFSETQ. V lost 4 bases and J lost 3; bases outside the gene matches: 3. The CDR3 totals 13 residues. The CDR3 nucleotides read TGCGCCAGCAGCCTCCAGGGGGACTATGGCTACACCTTC. Its translation is CASSLQGDYGYTF. The variable domain in full, completed from reference TRBV5-1 and TRBJ1-2, reads KAGVTQTPRYLIKTRGQQVTLSCSPISGHRSVSWYQQTPGQGLQFLFEYFSETQRNKGNFPGRFSGRQFSNSRSEMNVSTLELGDSALYLCASSLQGDYGYTFGSGTRLTVV.

The chain carries TRBV7-9 and TRBJ1-1; 9 bases are a match to TRBD1. CDR1 SEHNR and CDR2 FQNEAQ come from the germline V gene (reference sequence). The CDR3 has 14 amino acids. V lost 5 bases and J lost 11; bases outside the gene matches: 12. The DNA for the CDR3 is TGTGCCAGCAGCCTACGAACAGGGGGCGTAAGGGCTTTCTTT. Amino acid sequence: CASSLRTGGVRAFF.

This chain uses TRBV4-1 with TRBJ2-7, with 9 bases lining up with TRBD2. The trim removed 4 bases at V and 5 bases at J, leaving 9 bases unmatched. CDR3 size: 15 residues. Germline V CDR1 and CDR2: MGHRA, YSYEKL. CDR3 amino acids: CASSPSGLAFDEQYF. The CDR3 nucleotides read TGCGCCAGCAGCCCTTCTGGACTAGCGTTCGACGAGCAGTACTTC.